A single sample is the source of the 3 T cell receptor beta chains below, sequenced in a study of blood T cell repertoires in COVID-19. The method was immunoSEQ multiplex PCR; TCRdb's version includes in-frame clones alone and lacks a portion of them. The sample records over 200,000 clones, 90% to 95% being singletons. Sample: peripheral blood. These receptors came from a man in his 60s with COVID-19, enrolled during active disease.

The rearrangement joins TRBV24-1 to TRBJ1-2; D unclear. V dropped 3 bases and J dropped 4 bases, with 17 bases sitting between them. The CDR3 runs 16 residues. Germline CDR1 is KGHDR and CDR2 is SFDVKD. CDR3 sequence reads: CATSDGLVGPSYGYTF. The CDR3, as DNA: TGTGCCACCAGTGATGGCCTAGTAGGCCCTAGCTATGGCTACACCTTC.

DNA for the CDR3: TGTGCCAGCAGTTTTCTAGAGGGACAGAGGGAACTGTTTTTT. Amino acids: CASSFLEGQRELFF. V gene TRBV2 combines with J gene TRBJ1-4, with TRBD1 matching 7 bases. Germline values: CDR1 SNHLY, CDR2 FYNNEI. CDR3 length: 14 amino acids. V dropped 5 bases and J dropped 12; count of bases not matched to a gene: 12.

V and J are TRBV19 and TRBJ2-7; possible D gene TRBD2, 7 bases. This CDR3 comprises 16 residues. Per the germline V gene, CDR1 is LNHDA and CDR2 is SQIVND (reference sequence). The ends were cut back, 3 bases at V and 5 bases at J, with 20 bases in the middle. CDR3 coding DNA: TGTGCCAGTAGTATCCCCTCCCGAGCGGGACAAAACGAGCAGTACTTC. Its translation is CASSIPSRAGQNEQYF.